This is a list of T cell receptor beta chains from one sample in a study of cytomegalovirus exposure and HLA in healthy donors. Clones were sequenced by immunoSEQ multiplex PCR, and TCRdb holds only the in-frame ones, with some missing. The sample yields hundreds of thousands of clones, roughly 89% seen once. Sequencing was done on a sample of PBMCs. The receptors derive from a young woman in good health and CMV-seronegative. Both conserved end residues are part of each CDR3. Each record gives: clone size, CDR3 length, D gene, J gene, V gene, CDR3 protein, CDR3 DNA. A D gene is named only where the DNA matches it firmly. Clone size is shown for a subset of rows, as once, few, many or a class of expanded clone.

abundance: once
len: 15
d_gene: -
j_gene: TRBJ1-2
v_gene: TRBV6-1
CDR3aa: CASSEIAGPGGGYTF
CDR3nt: TGTGCCAGCAGTGAAATTGCGGGCCCCGGGGGTGGCTACACCTTC

abundance: -
len: 14
d_gene: -
j_gene: TRBJ1-1
v_gene: TRBV5-6
CDR3aa: CASTIRGGNTEAFF
CDR3nt: TGTGCCAGCACCATCCGGGGAGGGAACACTGAAGCTTTCTTT

abundance: -
len: 15
d_gene: TRBD1
j_gene: TRBJ1-4
v_gene: TRBV5-1
CDR3aa: CASSEDRDRGEKLFF
CDR3nt: TGCGCCAGCAGCGAGGACCGGGACAGGGGTGAAAAACTGTTTTTT

abundance: -
len: 13
d_gene: TRBD1
j_gene: TRBJ2-7
v_gene: TRBV6-1
CDR3aa: CASSHGQGYEQYF
CDR3nt: TGTGCCAGCAGCCATGGACAGGGGTACGAGCAGTACTTC

abundance: -
len: 15
d_gene: TRBD2
j_gene: TRBJ2-5
v_gene: TRBV27
CDR3aa: CASSLSPSGQETQYF
CDR3nt: TGTGCCAGCAGTTTAAGCCCTAGCGGCCAAGAGACCCAGTACTTC

abundance: -
len: 12
d_gene: -
j_gene: TRBJ2-1
v_gene: TRBV4-1
CDR3aa: CASSQAFGEQFF
CDR3nt: TGCGCCAGCAGCCAAGCCTTTGGCGAGCAGTTCTTC

abundance: -
len: 17
d_gene: TRBD1
j_gene: TRBJ1-2
v_gene: TRBV28
CDR3aa: CASSSSLQGSQLYGYTF
CDR3nt: TGTGCCAGCAGTTCGAGTCTACAGGGGTCCCAACTCTATGGCTACACCTTC

abundance: few
len: 13
d_gene: TRBD1
j_gene: TRBJ2-7
v_gene: TRBV13
CDR3aa: CASGQGMIYEQYF
CDR3nt: TGTGCCAGCGGACAGGGGATGATCTACGAGCAGTACTTC

abundance: -
len: 16
d_gene: TRBD1
j_gene: TRBJ1-5
v_gene: TRBV19
CDR3aa: CASSIGTDYLGQPQHF
CDR3nt: TGTGCCAGTAGTATTGGGACAGATTACCTAGGTCAGCCCCAGCATTTT

abundance: -
len: 16
d_gene: TRBD2
j_gene: TRBJ2-1
v_gene: TRBV9
CDR3aa: CASSGRTSGHYNEQFF
CDR3nt: TGTGCCAGCAGCGGGAGGACTAGCGGGCACTACAATGAGCAGTTCTTC